This TCR beta chain was identified in a study of blood T cell repertoires in COVID-19 (dated by TCRdb to the early 2020s). Turning to the overall study: The collaborator samples originated in the United States, Italy and Spain and spanned the acute and convalescent phases of COVID-19. The repertoires were released in a freely available public database intended as a resource for research on the immune response to SARS-CoV-2. Subjects who had been exposed to COVID-19, were actively infected with it, or had recovered from it provided the deeply sampled blood TCRbeta repertoires that made up the dataset. The material from the prospective study consisted of cDNA or gDNA derived from T cells, B-cell-depleted T cells, or PBMCs. The sample metadata nearly always contained a de-identified subject ID, COVID-19 status, age in years and sex. Samples came from the ongoing ImmuneRACE study (first 160 participants) plus 1,254 subjects from 6 global collaborators. Where HLA class I and class II types were available, the types were taken from metadata supplied by the sample provider, not from assay-based typing.

Notes on this clone: The antigen this receptor binds is unknown. No base qualities exist here, and no much larger clone lies one base off it.

Samples from volunteer blood donors who had recovered from COVID-19 were contributed by a second Seattle source. Collaborating institutions collected whole blood in K2EDTA tubes following their own protocols. Collaborator samples were shipped for TCRbeta analysis as frozen whole blood, isolated PBMCs, or DNA extracted from either sample type. TCRbeta CDR3 regions were amplified from genomic DNA using the immunoSEQ Assay, a bias-controlled multiplex PCR. The authors' analysis ran thus. Within the assay, amplification of reference gene primers was used to estimate how many nucleated cells each sample contained. To quantify the absolute abundance of each unique TCRbeta CDR3 rearrangement, sequence reads were collapsed and filtered. For each sample, productive Simpson clonality was calculated as the square root of Simpson's diversity index over productive rearrangements. This immuneACCESS table, as held by TCRdb, lists in-frame sequences with V and J called but not all clones. Of the missing ones, under half trace to an unresolved V gene in checked studies; the others have no known cause. V, J and clone size are taken as reported in that table, and D and trimming were inferred from the DNA itself. The sample records some 300,000 clones, 88% of which are singletons. The biggest ten clones account for 5.5% to 8.5% of the sample.

General conclusions and limits of the study: The amount of clinical and demographic metadata varied by source and participant and was provided uncurated.

Sequencing was carried out using peripheral blood. This TCR was sampled from a woman in her twenties or thirties who had recovered from COVID-19.

The nucleotides read TGTGCCAGCAGCTATCCGGGACAGGGTGCAAACGAGCAGTACTTC. This sequence encodes CASSYPGQGANEQYF. Recombination connected TRBV7-3 to TRBJ2-7, with 9 junctional bases fitting TRBD1. For this chain, trimming is 4 bases at the V end and 5 bases at the J end, and the number of junction bases without a gene match is 9. The CDR3 contains 15 residues, cysteine and phenylalanine counted. Of all the DNA, just the CDR3 is kept, 45 bases in frame from base 1. Based on the germline V gene, the CDR1 and CDR2 sequences are SGHTA and FQGTGA.